Included here is one T cell receptor beta chain sequence, with context. This entry belongs to a study of early T cells in non-severe SARS-CoV-2 infection. Each CDR3 protein gets one entry after TCRdb re-called the 5' RACE reads with MiXCR. The table shows approximately 76,000 distinct CDR3 sequences, with over 11% occurring only once. CDR1 SEHNR and CDR2 FQNEAQ come from the germline V gene (reference sequence). V was cut by 2 bases and J by 8 bases, with 7 bases left in between. The CDR3 is made up of 12 amino acids. The chain links TRBV7-9 to TRBJ2-1; D remains unclear. The material sequenced was whole blood. The TCR originated in an adult who was a healthcare worker with PCR-confirmed SARS-CoV-2 infection or an uninfected control (not recorded which). The CDR3 reads CASSLTGDEQFF. CDR3 bases: TGTGCCAGCAGCTTAACGGGCGATGAGCAGTTCTTC.